The clone carrying this T cell receptor (beta chain) showed up just a few times. V dropped 2 bases and J dropped 2 bases, with 10 bases sitting between them. Per the germline V gene, CDR1 is SGHTA and CDR2 is FQGNSA. The CDR3 totals 15 residues. This sample was included in a study of blood T cells in healthy people across ages. PCR was performed a second time for roughly 7 to 11 cycles using a sample-barcoded 5' primer and a J-beta primer mix. TCRdb re-analysed the 5' RACE reads in MiXCR, keeping a single row per CDR3 protein. The sample records 450,000 to 700,000 distinct CDR3 sequences, 27% being singletons.

The clonotype originates from a woman in her 70s in good health. The chain carries TRBV7-2 and TRBJ1-3, with D hard to call. Sequenced input: blood. For the CDR3, the DNA is TGTGCCAGCAGCTTATTCAGGAGCACTGGAAACACCATATATTTT. Translating gives CASSLFRSTGNTIYF.